A selection of T cell receptor beta chains follows, all from one sample in a study of CD8 T cells in ankylosing spondylitis. TCRdb passed the 5' RACE reads through MiXCR, listing each CDR3 protein once. The data hold about 480,000 distinct CDR3 sequences, with approximately 17% observed a single time. The sample taken for sequencing was blood, either unsorted or a sorted T cell fraction (not recorded which). The receptors originated from a male donor with ankylosing spondylitis. CDR3s include the opening cysteine and the closing phenylalanine or tryptophan. A D gene is named only where the DNA matches it firmly. The size entry is marked missing in some rows and otherwise reads once, few, many or a size class.

d_gene: -; abundance: -; v_gene: TRBV20-1; j_gene: TRBJ1-5; CDR3nt: TGCAGTCGGGGGGCGGGCAATCAGCCCCAGCATTTT; CDR3aa: CSRGAGNQPQHF
d_gene: TRBD2; abundance: -; v_gene: TRBV10-2; j_gene: TRBJ2-7; CDR3nt: TGCGCCTCACGACTAGCGGGAGGGCGCGAGCAGTACTTC; CDR3aa: CASRLAGGREQYF
d_gene: -; abundance: many; v_gene: TRBV4-2; j_gene: TRBJ2-1; CDR3nt: TGTGCCAGCAGCCACGGGGCCCCCGCCCATGAGCAGTTCTTC; CDR3aa: CASSHGAPAHEQFF
d_gene: -; abundance: few; v_gene: TRBV3-1; j_gene: TRBJ1-4; CDR3nt: TGTGCCAGCAGCCAAGGCTGGATTTGGGTATCGGAGGCTAATGAAAAACTGTTTTTT; CDR3aa: CASSQGWIWVSEANEKLFF
d_gene: -; abundance: -; v_gene: TRBV7-8; j_gene: TRBJ2-1; CDR3nt: TGTGCCAGCCAAGGGATAGGGCGGTACAATGAGCAGTTCTTC; CDR3aa: CASQGIGRYNEQFF
d_gene: -; abundance: -; v_gene: TRBV5-6; j_gene: TRBJ2-2; CDR3nt: TGTGCCAGCAGCTTTACCGGGAGCCATGGGACCGGGGAGCTGTTTTTT; CDR3aa: CASSFTGSHGTGELFF
d_gene: -; abundance: few; v_gene: TRBV12-3/TRBV12-4; j_gene: TRBJ1-1; CDR3nt: TGTGCCAGCAGTTTAGCTACCGGCACCCGGATGGCTTTCTTT; CDR3aa: CASSLATGTRMAFF
d_gene: -; abundance: few; v_gene: TRBV7-9; j_gene: TRBJ1-2; CDR3nt: TGTGCCAGCCGCTATTCAGGACGGGCCTATGGCTACACCTTC; CDR3aa: CASRYSGRAYGYTF
d_gene: -; abundance: few; v_gene: TRBV4-3; j_gene: TRBJ2-2; CDR3nt: TGCGCCAGCAGCCAAGACCCGGGCCCTAAGTCCGGGGAGCTGTTTTTT; CDR3aa: CASSQDPGPKSGELFF
d_gene: -; abundance: few; v_gene: TRBV2; j_gene: TRBJ1-2; CDR3nt: TGTGCCAGCACGGGCGGGGGACGTGGCTACACCTTC; CDR3aa: CASTGGGRGYTF
d_gene: TRBD1; abundance: -; v_gene: TRBV2; j_gene: TRBJ2-4; CDR3nt: TGTGCCAGCAGCCGGGACAGCTTAAAACTAGCCAAAAACATTCAGTACTTC; CDR3aa: CASSRDSLKLAKNIQYF
d_gene: -; abundance: few; v_gene: TRBV18; j_gene: TRBJ2-5; CDR3nt: TGTGCCAGCTCACAGAGTGGGGGTCAAGAGACCCAGTACTTC; CDR3aa: CASSQSGGQETQYF
d_gene: -; abundance: -; v_gene: TRBV6-6; j_gene: TRBJ1-2; CDR3nt: TGTGCCGCAGGGGGCTACACCTTC; CDR3aa: CAAGGYTF
d_gene: TRBD2; abundance: many; v_gene: TRBV5-1; j_gene: TRBJ2-7; CDR3nt: TGCGCCAGCAGCCTAGCGGGGGGACTCTCCTACGAGCAGTACTTC; CDR3aa: CASSLAGGLSYEQYF
d_gene: TRBD1; abundance: -; v_gene: TRBV6-2/TRBV6-3; j_gene: TRBJ2-1; CDR3nt: TGTGCCAGCTGCAGGTGTTTGGGACAGGATAACTCCTACAATGAGCAGTTCTTC; CDR3aa: CASCRCLGQDNSYNEQFF
d_gene: -; abundance: -; v_gene: TRBV7-2; j_gene: TRBJ1-1; CDR3nt: TGTGCCAGCAGCTTAGCGCCGGGGGGACCGAACACTGAAGCTTTCTTT; CDR3aa: CASSLAPGGPNTEAFF
d_gene: -; abundance: few; v_gene: TRBV20-1; j_gene: TRBJ2-7; CDR3nt: TGCAGTGCGAGCAGGGGTCTTGCTAGCTTCTACGAGCAGTACTTC; CDR3aa: CSASRGLASFYEQYF
d_gene: -; abundance: few; v_gene: TRBV20-1; j_gene: TRBJ2-3; CDR3nt: TGCAGTGCTAGCGGGGGCGCTAGCACAGATACGCAGTATTTT; CDR3aa: CSASGGASTDTQYF
d_gene: -; abundance: -; v_gene: TRBV6-2/TRBV6-3; j_gene: TRBJ1-5; CDR3nt: TGTGCCAGCAGTTCCTTGGCAGTCCTCAATCAGCCCCAGCATTTT; CDR3aa: CASSSLAVLNQPQHF
d_gene: -; abundance: -; v_gene: TRBV5-1; j_gene: TRBJ2-7; CDR3nt: TGCGCCAGCAGCTTGATAGACCGAACCTACGAGCAGTACTTC; CDR3aa: CASSLIDRTYEQYF
d_gene: -; abundance: few; v_gene: TRBV6-1; j_gene: TRBJ1-6; CDR3nt: TGTGCCAGCAGTACCTGGGCGGGTGGTAATTCACCCCTCCACTTT; CDR3aa: CASSTWAGGNSPLHF
d_gene: TRBD1; abundance: few; v_gene: TRBV25-1; j_gene: TRBJ2-3; CDR3nt: TGTGCCAGCAGTGGGCCAGGGGGAAGTACGCAGTATTTT; CDR3aa: CASSGPGGSTQYF
d_gene: TRBD1; abundance: -; v_gene: TRBV5-6; j_gene: TRBJ1-4; CDR3nt: TGTGCCAGCAGCTTGGTTGGACAGGATAATGAAAAACTGTTTTTT; CDR3aa: CASSLVGQDNEKLFF
d_gene: TRBD1; abundance: few; v_gene: TRBV24-1; j_gene: TRBJ2-5; CDR3nt: TGTGCCACCAGTGATTCCGTCAGGACAGGGATAGAGACCCAGTACTTC; CDR3aa: CATSDSVRTGIETQYF
d_gene: TRBD1; abundance: few; v_gene: TRBV9; j_gene: TRBJ1-6; CDR3nt: TGTGCCAGCAGCGTAGGAGCAGGGGGAAATTCACCCCTCCACTTT; CDR3aa: CASSVGAGGNSPLHF
d_gene: -; abundance: -; v_gene: TRBV12-3/TRBV12-4; j_gene: TRBJ2-7; CDR3nt: TGTGCCAGCAGCCCCTCGTTCCACCTCTTCTACGAGCAGTACTTC; CDR3aa: CASSPSFHLFYEQYF
d_gene: -; abundance: many; v_gene: TRBV5-5; j_gene: TRBJ1-1; CDR3nt: TGTGCCAGCAGCTTGGCCGGTAGTTCGAACACTGAAGCTTTCTTT; CDR3aa: CASSLAGSSNTEAFF
d_gene: TRBD1; abundance: many; v_gene: TRBV12-3/TRBV12-4; j_gene: TRBJ2-1; CDR3nt: TGTGCCAGCAGGGGACAGGGCTACAATGAGCAGTTCTTC; CDR3aa: CASRGQGYNEQFF
d_gene: -; abundance: few; v_gene: TRBV20-1; j_gene: TRBJ2-2; CDR3nt: TGCAGTGCTAGCGGACACTTAGCAGGGGAGCTGTTTTTT; CDR3aa: CSASGHLAGELFF
d_gene: TRBD1; abundance: few; v_gene: TRBV24-1; j_gene: TRBJ1-2; CDR3nt: TGTGCCACCAGTGATATGGGACAGGGTAAAGATGGCTACACCTTC; CDR3aa: CATSDMGQGKDGYTF
d_gene: -; abundance: -; v_gene: TRBV29-1; j_gene: TRBJ1-2; CDR3nt: TGCAGCGTTGATATACGGAGGGCGGGTGGCTACACCTTC; CDR3aa: CSVDIRRAGGYTF
d_gene: -; abundance: -; v_gene: TRBV7-2; j_gene: TRBJ2-3; CDR3nt: TGTGCCAGCAGCTTAGCCCCGGCAAACGCAGATACGCAGTATTTT; CDR3aa: CASSLAPANADTQYF
d_gene: TRBD1; abundance: many; v_gene: TRBV11-2; j_gene: TRBJ2-1; CDR3nt: TGTGCCAGCAGTTTAAGGGGACAGGGGGACTACAATGAGCAGTTCTTC; CDR3aa: CASSLRGQGDYNEQFF
d_gene: -; abundance: few; v_gene: TRBV20-1; j_gene: TRBJ2-5; CDR3nt: TGCAGTGCTAGAGATCCAAAGCGGAACCAAGAGACCCAGTACTTC; CDR3aa: CSARDPKRNQETQYF
d_gene: -; abundance: few; v_gene: TRBV19; j_gene: TRBJ2-2; CDR3nt: TGTGCCAGTAGTACCCCTTTCGAAACAGACACCGGGGAGCTGTTTTTT; CDR3aa: CASSTPFETDTGELFF
d_gene: TRBD1; abundance: -; v_gene: TRBV5-6; j_gene: TRBJ1-5; CDR3nt: TGTGCCAGCAGCTTGTTCGGACAGGGGCAGCATCAGCCCCAGCATTTT; CDR3aa: CASSLFGQGQHQPQHF
d_gene: TRBD1; abundance: few; v_gene: TRBV20-1; j_gene: TRBJ1-6; CDR3nt: TGCAGTGCTAGGAGGTCAGGGGGTGATTCACCCCTCCACTTT; CDR3aa: CSARRSGGDSPLHF
d_gene: -; abundance: -; v_gene: TRBV7-7; j_gene: TRBJ2-4; CDR3nt: TGTGCCAGCAGCACGACACCGGAGGACATTCAGTACTTC; CDR3aa: CASSTTPEDIQYF
d_gene: -; abundance: few; v_gene: TRBV12-3/TRBV12-4; j_gene: TRBJ2-2; CDR3nt: TGTGCCAGCACTATTTGGGAGTCGAGCACCGGGGAGCTGTTTTTT; CDR3aa: CASTIWESSTGELFF
d_gene: TRBD2; abundance: few; v_gene: TRBV6-1; j_gene: TRBJ2-5; CDR3nt: TGTGCCAGCAAGCCCATGGGACTAGCCTGGGCCCAGTACTTC; CDR3aa: CASKPMGLAWAQYF
d_gene: TRBD2; abundance: -; v_gene: TRBV4-1; j_gene: TRBJ2-3; CDR3nt: TGCGCCAGCAGCCAAGCGACTGCGGGGGGCCCTAGAGATACGCAGTATTTT; CDR3aa: CASSQATAGGPRDTQYF
d_gene: TRBD2; abundance: -; v_gene: TRBV4-2; j_gene: TRBJ2-1; CDR3nt: TGTGCCAGCAGCCAAGATGGGGACGGGAGGGTCTACAATGAGCAGTTCTTC; CDR3aa: CASSQDGDGRVYNEQFF